The clone carrying this T cell receptor beta chain was recorded a few times. This sample stems from a study of shared clonotypes between healthy human individuals. In germline, CDR1 is MNHNS, CDR2 SASEGT. This CDR3 is 13 amino acids long. The V gene end was trimmed by 7 bases and the J gene end by 6 bases; junction bases not matched to a gene: 4. The repertoire was sequenced with immunoSEQ multiplex PCR; TCRdb's copy has only in-frame clones and lacks some. The data hold fewer than 550,000 clones, with 60% to 80% observed a single time. The rearrangement joins TRBV6-1 to TRBJ1-2, with TRBD1 identical over 11 bases. The specimen was PBMCs. This sequence was found in a woman aged 40 to 50 in good health. Some clones in this sample may be carry-over from other donors' samples. Here the CDR3 reads CASTRTGGDGYTF. In DNA form, the CDR3 reads TGTGCCAGCACGAGGACAGGGGGCGATGGCTACACCTTC.